This is a list of T cell receptor beta chains from one sample in a study of regulatory T cells in long-lasting Graves disease. TCRdb reprocessed the multiplex PCR reads with MiXCR, giving one entry per CDR3 protein. Of hundreds of thousands of distinct CDR3 sequences in the sample, about 30% are singletons; the top ten hold about two fifths. Sequences were derived from peripheral blood mononuclear cells (PBMCs), sampled when the disease was refractory, from a patient treated with antithyroid drugs. The receptors shown here come from a female donor with Graves disease. CDR3s include the opening cysteine and the closing phenylalanine or tryptophan. D genes are given only for firm matches. A clone size is listed for some rows: how often the clone was seen (once, few, many), or a class if it is expanded.

>.|15|TRBV5-1|TRBJ1-4|.
CASSLEGGGDEKLFF
TGCGCCAGCAGCTTGGAGGGTGGTGGCGATGAAAAACTGTTTTTT
>.|12|TRBV2|TRBJ1-1|few
CASRRFNTEAFF
TGTGCCAGCAGAAGATTCAACACTGAAGCTTTCTTT
>.|13|TRBV29-1|TRBJ1-1|.
CSAYLFMNTEAFF
TGCAGCGCATACCTGTTCATGAACACTGAAGCTTTCTTT
>.|13|TRBV30|TRBJ1-1|.
CAWIRGRDTEAFF
TGTGCCTGGATTCGGGGAAGGGACACTGAAGCTTTCTTT
>TRBD2|16|TRBV28|TRBJ2-3|few
CASTHYLAAGIGTQYF
TGTGCCAGCACCCATTATCTAGCGGCGGGAATCGGTACGCAGTATTTT
>TRBD1|16|TRBV19|TRBJ1-2|few
CASSATTGGGNYGYTF
TGTGCCAGTAGTGCCACGACAGGGGGCGGAAACTATGGCTACACCTTC
>TRBD2|14|TRBV19|TRBJ2-7|.
CASRSTSGSDEQYF
TGTGCCAGTAGGTCGACTAGCGGGTCTGACGAGCAGTACTTC
>.|15|TRBV13|TRBJ2-7|.
CASSQTETVSYEQYF
TGTGCCAGCAGCCAGACCGAGACAGTGAGCTACGAGCAGTACTTC
>TRBD1|13|TRBV10-1|TRBJ2-7|.
CASSEYRGYEQYF
TGCGCCAGCAGTGAGTACAGGGGCTACGAGCAGTACTTC
>TRBD1|15|TRBV6-9|TRBJ2-3|.
CASSSRQGRTDTQYF
TGTGCCAGCAGTTCCCGACAGGGGCGGACAGATACGCAGTATTTT
>.|12|TRBV19|TRBJ1-2|.
CASIGRVYGYTF
TGTGCCAGTATCGGACGGGTCTATGGCTACACCTTC
>TRBD2|18|TRBV15|TRBJ2-1|few
CATSRGPSGSPRGNEQFF
TGTGCCACCAGCAGAGGTCCTAGCGGGAGCCCCAGGGGCAATGAGCAGTTCTTC
>.|12|TRBV7-3|TRBJ1-4|.
CASSASWEKLFF
TGCGCCAGCAGTGCGTCTTGGGAAAAACTGTTTTTT
>TRBD1|14|TRBV20-1|TRBJ2-5|many
CSAGRDRGGETQYF
TGCAGTGCTGGACGGGACAGGGGGGGAGAGACCCAGTACTTC
>.|15|TRBV12-5|TRBJ1-5|few
CASAMGPRGNQPQHF
TGTGCTAGTGCCATGGGACCTCGGGGCAATCAGCCCCAGCATTTT
>TRBD1|22|TRBV6-2/TRBV6-3|TRBJ1-1|.
CASSYRLDRGRGAAARNTEAFF
TGTGCCAGCAGTTACCGCTTGGACAGGGGGCGCGGGGCGGCAGCTCGGAACACTGAAGCTTTCTTT
>.|14|TRBV6-1|TRBJ2-2|.
CASGQTVNTGELFF
TGTGCCAGCGGTCAGACAGTGAACACCGGGGAGCTGTTTTTT
>TRBD2|16|TRBV12-3/TRBV12-4|TRBJ2-5|few
CASSPTGTSGKETQYF
TGTGCCAGCAGTCCAACCGGGACTAGCGGGAAAGAGACCCAGTACTTC
>.|14|TRBV27|TRBJ1-2|.
CASSFTHSGDGYTF
TGTGCCAGCAGTTTTACTCACAGTGGGGATGGCTACACCTTC
>.|13|TRBV25-1|TRBJ2-5|.
CASSESVGETQYF
TGTGCCAGCAGTGAATCGGTGGGAGAGACCCAGTACTTC
>.|13|TRBV7-6|TRBJ2-2|.
CASSLGGGGELFF
TGTGCCAGCAGCTTAGGGGGAGGCGGGGAGCTGTTTTTT
>.|15|TRBV19|TRBJ2-7|few
CASTIGEGDSYEQYF
TGTGCCAGTACGATCGGGGAGGGGGACTCCTACGAGCAGTACTTC
>.|19|TRBV6-2/TRBV6-3|TRBJ2-2|few
CASSYSSRDRIKGTGELFF
TGTGCCAGCAGTTACTCGTCGAGGGATCGGATTAAAGGGACCGGGGAGCTGTTTTTT
>.|15|TRBV28|TRBJ1-5|few
CASSPPGFSNQPQHF
TGTGCCAGCAGTCCACCAGGGTTTAGCAATCAGCCCCAGCATTTT
>TRBD1|15|TRBV20-1|TRBJ1-4|few
CSALRRGLANEKLFF
TGCAGTGCTCTGAGAAGGGGGCTGGCTAATGAAAAACTGTTTTTT
>.|15|TRBV12-3/TRBV12-4|TRBJ2-1|few
CASSLGVRTYNEQFF
TGTGCCAGCAGTTTAGGGGTCCGAACATACAATGAGCAGTTCTTC
>TRBD2|16|TRBV20-1|TRBJ2-7|few
CSARDTTGLAGYEQYF
TGCAGTGCTAGAGATACAACGGGACTAGCGGGTTACGAGCAGTACTTC